This T cell receptor beta chain comes out of a study of OX40 agonist ivuxolimab in advanced cancers. Study results and caveats: Average numbers of expanded clones were greater in CD8+ T cells than in CD4+. Some patients who did not respond also had low normalized T-cell clonal expansion.

Repertoires were generated with immunoSEQ multiplex PCR, while TCRdb's copy carries only in-frame clones and drops some. In the table there are about 70,000 clones, roughly 86% of which are singletons. Exclusion applied to patients with autoimmune disease history or systemic immunosuppression. A note on this clone: Its antigen remains unidentified.

The receptor was derived from an adult with an advanced solid tumor such as melanoma, head and neck, liver or kidney cancer. Sequencing was performed on CD4+ or CD8+ T cells sorted from blood, taken in a trial of the OX40 agonist ivuxolimab.

CDR3 sequence reads: CASTHPIQVTSYEQYF. As DNA, the CDR3 is TGTGCCAGCACCCATCCCATACAGGTAACCTCCTACGAGCAGTACTTC. V gene TRBV21-1 combines with J gene TRBJ2-7; the table's TRBD1 call for D was not verified on the DNA. TRBV21-1 is labeled a pseudogene. The CDR3 sequence is 16 residues long.